This TCR beta chain is from a study of shared clonotypes between healthy human individuals. The CDR3 length is 14 residues. V shed 3 bases, J shed 3 bases, and the junction held 4 bases outside the gene matches. In germline, CDR1 is LNHDA, CDR2 SQIVND (reference sequence). Profiled with immunoSEQ multiplex PCR; TCRdb holds only in-frame clones, not every one. Found here are some 2.4 million clones, 93% of them singletons; the top ten hold about 0.34%. This TCR was recovered from a man between 18 and 29 years old in good health. Some clones in this sample may be carry-over from other donors' samples. The specimen was naive CD4+ T cells from PBMCs. Subset: CD45RA+ positively selected. This chain joins TRBV19 and TRBJ1-1; 7 positions agree with TRBD1. The DNA for the CDR3 is TGTGCCAGTAGTATGAACAGGGGCTACACTGAAGCTTTCTTT. This encodes CASSMNRGYTEAFF.